This TCR beta chain is drawn from a study of control samples from healthy donors and cancer patients. This CDR3 has 13 amino acids. The ends were cut back, 3 bases at V and 11 bases at J, with 16 bases in the middle. The method was immunoSEQ multiplex PCR; TCRdb's version includes in-frame clones alone and lacks a portion of them. The sample lists over 80,000 clones, 91% occurring once. V is TRBV12-3 or TRBV12-4 and J is TRBJ1-1; no reliable D call. Sequencing was performed on blood. This TCR was sampled from a young man in good health. The CDR3 sequence is CASSFSGMALAFF. The CDR3 nucleotides are TGTGCCAGCAGTTTCTCGGGGATGGCGTTGGCTTTCTTT.